The 20 T cell receptor beta chains in this list originate from one sample, sequenced in a study of CD8+ T cells in alopecia areata (dated by TCRdb to 2016 to 2018). Preparation of the library involved the immunoSEQ multiplex PCR assay. To provide template for TCR sequencing, every sample had RNA extracted and reverse transcribed into cDNA. This is the immuneACCESS table as TCRdb keeps it, with only in-frame sequences that have V and J called. A part of the clones is gone; compared with another copy, unresolved V genes explain less than half, and the rest is unexplained. The sample table holds 90,000 to 150,000 clones, of which 50% to 75% were seen once. The ten largest clones represent about 31% of the sample. In light of the paper, this sample's time point label describes: less than five weeks on oral tofacitinib. The label giving this sample's treatment or condition can be read as: oral pan-JAK inhibitor, 5-10 mg twice daily.

The source was CD8+ T cells sorted from blood, collected at week 4, from a patient treated with tofacitinib. These receptor sequences come from a human donor with alopecia areata.

CDR3 residues: CASSQDRLKVNTEAFF. Here the CDR3 DNA reads TGTGCCAGCAGCCAGGACAGGCTCAAGGTGAACACTGAAGCTTTCTTT. The chain couples TRBV13 to TRBJ1-1, with TRBD1 identical over 7 bases. The CDR3 length is 16 residues. After removal of 5 bases from V and 0 bases from J, the junction contained 9 bases not matched to a gene. In germline, CDR1 is PRHDT, CDR2 FYEKMQ (reference sequence).

Here the CDR3 DNA reads TGTGCCAGCAGCGTAGCTCTGGTAGACAATGAGCAGTTCTTC. Its protein product is CASSVALVDNEQFF. The chain has TRBV9 and TRBJ2-1; D not certain. Trimming left V 0 bases short and J 5 bases short, with 9 bases between. The germline CDR1 and CDR2 sequences are SGDLS and YYNGEE. The length of the CDR3 is 14 residues. Full variable domain (outside the CDR3, taken from reference TRBV9 and TRBJ2-1): DSGVTQTPKHLITATGQRVTLRCSPRSGDLSVYWYQQSLDQGLQFLIQYYNGEERAKGNILERFSAQQFPDLHSELNLSSLELGDSALYFCASSVALVDNEQFFGPGTRLTVL.

The chain has TRBV2 and TRBJ1-2; D remains ambiguous. V was trimmed by 3 bases and J by 10 bases, leaving 3 bases between them. The CDR3 extends over 9 amino acids. Per the germline V gene, CDR1 is SNHLY and CDR2 is FYNNEI. CDR3: CASSDAYTF. DNA for the CDR3: TGTGCCAGCAGTGATGCCTACACCTTC.

For this clone: The junction departs from the called germline gene at one end, perhaps through a read error. CDR3 sequence: CASSMARGTLYF. The CDR3 bases are TGTGCCAGTAGTATGGCCCGGGGGACCCTGTACTTC. V gene TRBV19 combines with J gene TRBJ2-5; tentatively, D is TRBD2 (6 bases). The germline CDR1 and CDR2 sequences are LNHDA and SQIVND (reference sequence). This CDR3 is 12 amino acids long. The whole variable domain, filled in from reference TRBV19 and TRBJ2-5, reads DGGITQSPKYLFRKEGQNVTLSCEQNLNHDAMYWYRQDPGQGLRLIYYSQIVNDFQKGDIAEGYSVSREKKESFPLTVTSAQKNPTAFYLCASSMARGTLYFGPGTRLLVL.

This rearrangement joins TRBV9 to TRBJ2-1; the match to TRBD2 covers 10 bases. The CDR3 is 14 amino acids. CDR1 is SGDLS, CDR2 YYNGEE, per germline. Germline trimming cut 7 bases from V and 1 base from J; bases unmatched to any gene: 2. For the CDR3, the DNA is TGTGCCAGCCAGCGGGGGGGATCCTACAATGAGCAGTTCTTC. Its translation is CASQRGGSYNEQFF.

The rearrangement uses TRBV29-1 and TRBJ1-1, with D unclear. The CDR3 is 11 residues long. Germline V gene data show CDR1 as SQVTM and CDR2 as ANQGSEA. Trimming shortened V by 5 bases and J by 10 bases, and 14 bases separated the two germline ends. In DNA, the CDR3 is TGCAGCGTTCCCAGCGGAAGAGGAGCTTTCTTT. Protein sequence: CSVPSGRGAFF.

This clone was observed a few times. The rearrangement joins TRBV29-1 to TRBJ2-7; D is perhaps TRBD1 (5 bases). Trimming left V 2 bases short and J 2 bases short, with 13 bases between. In germline, CDR1 is SQVTM, CDR2 ANQGSEA. This CDR3 is 14 amino acids long. The CDR3 reads CSVEKRQKAYEQYF. CDR3 DNA sequence: TGCAGCGTTGAAAAGAGACAGAAGGCCTACGAGCAGTACTTC.

The chain has TRBV2 and TRBJ2-5, with D perhaps TRBD2 (5 bases). Trimming left V 11 bases short and J 7 bases short, with 17 bases between. This CDR3 is 12 amino acids long. Looked up from germline, CDR1 is SNHLY and CDR2 is FYNNEI. CDR3 sequence reads: CALDPGVGTQYF. For the CDR3, the DNA is TGTGCCCTAGATCCCGGGGTAGGGACCCAGTACTTC.

This chain links TRBV15 with TRBJ1-1; D is unclear. Trimming pared 5 bases from V and 6 bases from J, leaving 13 bases between. CDR1 and CDR2 from the germline V gene are LNHNV and YYDKDF (reference sequence). This CDR3 is built from 13 residues. The CDR3 DNA reads TGTGCCACCAGCGGGAAGAAAGAAGCTGAAGCTTTCTTT. It encodes CATSGKKEAEAFF.

The chain uses TRBV7-9 and TRBJ1-2, with TRBD1 identical over 10 bases. There are 16 residues in the CDR3. Germline V lookup: CDR1 SEHNR, CDR2 FQNEAQ (reference sequence). The V gene end was trimmed by 3 bases and the J gene end by 5 bases; junction bases not matched to a gene: 9. The CDR3 sequence is CASSFTDPGQGYGYTF. The CDR3 DNA sequence: TGTGCCAGCAGCTTTACCGATCCGGGACAGGGGTATGGCTACACCTTC.

The V and J genes are TRBV7-9 and TRBJ2-3, with TRBD2 matching over 13 bases. V lost 4 bases and J lost 1; bases outside the gene matches: 5. The length of the CDR3 is 17 residues. CDR1 and CDR2 from the germline V gene are SEHNR and FQNEAQ (reference sequence). The CDR3 reads CASSSRTSGGGTDTQYF. CDR3 nucleotides: TGTGCCAGCAGCTCCCGGACTAGCGGGGGCGGCACAGATACGCAGTATTTT.

V usage is TRBV27 and J usage is TRBJ2-3, with 10 bases aligning to TRBD2. The CDR3 sequence is 15 residues long. V was pared by 6 bases and J by 2 bases, with 5 bases of the junction left unmatched. Per the germline V gene, CDR1 is MNHEY and CDR2 is SMNVEV (reference sequence). The CDR3 reads CASSFLAGATDTQYF. The DNA of the CDR3 is TGTGCCAGCAGCTTCCTAGCGGGGGCCACAGATACGCAGTATTTT.

This sequence joins TRBV13 and TRBJ2-7; D may be TRBD1 or TRBD2 (5 bases each). CDR1 PRHDT and CDR2 FYEKMQ come from the germline V gene (reference sequence). The CDR3 length is 14 residues. Trimming took off 5 bases at V and 3 bases at J, with 14 bases between the two ends. CDR3 sequence (DNA): TGTGCCAGCAGCCCCGGGACGGAGAGCTACGAGCAGTACTTC. Amino acids: CASSPGTESYEQYF.

The rearrangement uses TRBV5-4 and TRBJ1-6; 10 bases are a match to TRBD1. The CDR3 covers 15 residues. V dropped 2 bases and J dropped 7; count of bases not matched to a gene: 3. Looked up from germline, CDR1 is SGHNT and CDR2 is YYREEE (reference sequence). The CDR3 sequence is CASSLGQGGNSPLHF. CDR3 sequence (DNA): TGTGCCAGCAGCTTAGGACAGGGGGGAAATTCACCCCTCCACTTT.

J is TRBJ2-3 and V is TRBV4-1; TRBD2 matches at 11 bases. The J segment lost 0 bases and the V segment lost 3 bases, leaving 11 bases of the junction unmatched. The germline gives CDR1 MGHRA, CDR2 YSYEKL. CDR3 length: 19 amino acids. The CDR3 here is CASSHLGLAGGTSTDTQYF. The CDR3 region has the DNA TGCGCCAGCAGCCACCTCGGCCTAGCGGGGGGAACTAGCACAGATACGCAGTATTTT.

This chain connects TRBV7-9 to TRBJ1-2, with D unresolved. This CDR3 region has 8 residues. Germline V gives CDR1 SEHNR, CDR2 FQNEAQ (reference sequence). Trimming took off 4 bases at V and 13 bases at J, with 4 bases between the two ends. Here the CDR3 reads CASSSLTF. The CDR3 DNA sequence: TGTGCCAGCAGCTCCCTCACCTTC.

This clone was counted a single time. This chain uses TRBV30 with TRBJ1-5; weak D call: TRBD1 (5 bases). The CDR3 extends over 13 amino acids. V lost 5 bases, J lost 0 bases, and 8 bases lay in between. Germline assignment: CDR1 GTSNPN and CDR2 SVGIG (reference sequence). The CDR3 loop is CAWGTGSNQPQHF. As DNA, the CDR3 is TGTGCCTGGGGGACGGGTAGCAATCAGCCCCAGCATTTT.

This clone was counted only a few times. The chain carries TRBV29-1 and TRBJ1-2; 8 positions match TRBD1. The J segment lost 8 bases and the V segment lost 0 bases, leaving 8 bases of the junction unmatched. This CDR3 comprises 14 residues. The germline V gene has CDR1 SQVTM and CDR2 ANQGSEA. CDR3 bases: TGCAGCGTTGAAGATCGGACAGGGAATAAAGGCTACACCTTC. Translated: CSVEDRTGNKGYTF.

The CDR3, as DNA: TGTGCCAGCAGTTCCGGACAGGGGGCACATGAGCAGTACTTC. Translating it yields CASSSGQGAHEQYF. The chain links TRBV27 to TRBJ2-7; TRBD1 matches at 11 bases. The CDR3 runs 14 residues. CDR1 MNHEY and CDR2 SMNVEV come from the germline V gene (reference sequence). Trimming at V came to 4 bases and at J to 7 bases, leaving 6 bases not matched to a gene.

J is TRBJ1-2 and V is TRBV29-1; 8 bases fit TRBD1. Germline lookup yields CDR1 SQVTM and CDR2 ANQGSEA. V shed 3 bases and J 5 bases; nucleotides not matched to a gene: 11. The CDR3 contains 15 residues. The CDR3 region has the DNA TGCAGCGTTGATCTGACAGGGGATTTTCCTTATGGCTACACCTTC. This codes for CSVDLTGDFPYGYTF.